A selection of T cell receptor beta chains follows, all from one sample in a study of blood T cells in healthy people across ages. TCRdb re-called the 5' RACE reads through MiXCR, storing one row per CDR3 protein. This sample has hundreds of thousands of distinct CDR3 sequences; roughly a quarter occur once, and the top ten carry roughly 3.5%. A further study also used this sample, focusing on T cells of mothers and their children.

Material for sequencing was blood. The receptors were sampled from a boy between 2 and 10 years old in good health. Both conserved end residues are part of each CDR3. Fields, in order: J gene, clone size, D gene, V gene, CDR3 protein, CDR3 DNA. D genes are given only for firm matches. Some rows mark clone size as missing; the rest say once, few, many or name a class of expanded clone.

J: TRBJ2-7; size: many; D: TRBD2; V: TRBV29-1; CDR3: CSMKGLADYEQYF; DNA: TGCAGCATGAAGGGACTAGCGGACTACGAGCAGTACTTC
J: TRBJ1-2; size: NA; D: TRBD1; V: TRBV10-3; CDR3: CASTGERYGYTF; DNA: TGTGCCAGTACAGGGGAACGCTATGGCTACACCTTC
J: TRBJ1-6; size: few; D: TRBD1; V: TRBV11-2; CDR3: CASSFLGQGLAPPLHF; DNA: TGTGCCAGCAGCTTTCTAGGACAGGGGCTCGCTCCACCCCTCCACTTT
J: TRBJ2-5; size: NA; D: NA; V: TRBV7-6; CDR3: CASSFFRARIKQETQYF; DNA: TGTGCCAGCAGCTTCTTCCGCGCCAGGATTAAACAAGAGACCCAGTACTTC
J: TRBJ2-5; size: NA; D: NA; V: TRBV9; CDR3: CASSQTSNPETQYF; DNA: TGTGCCAGCAGCCAGACATCCAACCCGGAGACCCAGTACTTC
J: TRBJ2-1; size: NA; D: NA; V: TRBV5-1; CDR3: CASRAGPSSYNEQFF; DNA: TGCGCCAGCAGGGCAGGCCCAAGCTCCTACAATGAGCAGTTCTTC
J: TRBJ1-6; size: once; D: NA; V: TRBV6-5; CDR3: CASSYGGEDSPLHF; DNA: TGTGCCAGCAGTTACGGGGGCGAGGATTCACCCCTCCACTTT
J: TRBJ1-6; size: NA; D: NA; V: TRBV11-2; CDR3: CASRAVTGSYNSPLHF; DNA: TGTGCCAGCAGGGCTGTAACAGGCTCCTATAATTCACCCCTCCACTTT
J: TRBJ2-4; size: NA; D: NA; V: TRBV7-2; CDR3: CASSFSLGENIQYF; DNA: TGTGCCAGCAGCTTTAGTTTAGGGGAGAACATTCAGTACTTC
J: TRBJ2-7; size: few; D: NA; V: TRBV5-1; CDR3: CASSLEIGETYEQYF; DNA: TGCGCCAGCAGCTTGGAAATAGGGGAAACCTACGAGCAGTACTTC
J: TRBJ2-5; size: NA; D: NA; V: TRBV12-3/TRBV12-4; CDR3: CASSSRGAIPQQETQYF; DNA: TGTGCCAGCAGTTCCCGTGGGGCCATTCCGCAACAAGAGACCCAGTACTTC
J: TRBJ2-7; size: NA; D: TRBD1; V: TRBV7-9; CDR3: CASSPTGGATYEQYF; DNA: TGTGCCAGCAGCCCAACAGGGGGAGCAACCTACGAGCAGTACTTC
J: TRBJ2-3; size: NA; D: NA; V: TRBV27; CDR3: CASSLRRTGTDTQYF; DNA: TGTGCCAGCAGTTTAAGGCGGACAGGCACAGATACGCAGTATTTT
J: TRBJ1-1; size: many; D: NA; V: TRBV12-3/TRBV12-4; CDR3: CASTTIPKGDTEAFF; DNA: TGTGCCAGCACTACTATACCGAAGGGGGACACTGAAGCTTTCTTT